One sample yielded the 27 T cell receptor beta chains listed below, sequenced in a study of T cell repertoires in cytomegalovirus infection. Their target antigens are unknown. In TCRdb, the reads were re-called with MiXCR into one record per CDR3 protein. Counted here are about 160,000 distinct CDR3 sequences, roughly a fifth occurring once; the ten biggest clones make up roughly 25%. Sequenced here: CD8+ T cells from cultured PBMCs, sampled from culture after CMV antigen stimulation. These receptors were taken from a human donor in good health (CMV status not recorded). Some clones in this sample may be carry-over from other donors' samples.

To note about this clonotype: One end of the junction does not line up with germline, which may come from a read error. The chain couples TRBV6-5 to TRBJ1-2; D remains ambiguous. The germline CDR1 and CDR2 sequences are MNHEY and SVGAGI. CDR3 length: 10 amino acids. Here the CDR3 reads CASGLGVLNF. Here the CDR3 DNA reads TGTGCCAGCGGACTTGGGGTGCTCAACTTC.

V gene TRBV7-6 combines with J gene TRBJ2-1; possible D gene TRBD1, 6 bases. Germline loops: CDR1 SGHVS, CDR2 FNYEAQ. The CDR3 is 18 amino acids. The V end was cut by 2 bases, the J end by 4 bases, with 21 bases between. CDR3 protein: CASSLLGRGTGTYNEQFF. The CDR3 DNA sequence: TGTGCCAGCAGCTTACTCGGAAGGGGGACCGGCACTTACAATGAGCAGTTCTTC.

CDR3 loop: CASSYRTSGRTDTQYF. CDR3 sequence (DNA): TGTGCCAGCAGCTACCGGACTAGCGGGAGGACAGATACGCAGTATTTT. The chain has TRBV9 and TRBJ2-3; TRBD2 agrees at 14 bases. The germline V gene encodes CDR1 SGDLS and CDR2 YYNGEE. The V segment lost 4 bases and the J segment 3 bases; nucleotides outside the gene matches: 4. CDR3 length: 16 residues.

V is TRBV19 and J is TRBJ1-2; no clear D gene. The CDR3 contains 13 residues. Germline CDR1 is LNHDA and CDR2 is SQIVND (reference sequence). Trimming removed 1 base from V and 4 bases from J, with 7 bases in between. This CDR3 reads CASSIGSGYGYTF. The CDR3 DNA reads TGTGCCAGTAGTATAGGGTCCGGCTATGGCTACACCTTC.

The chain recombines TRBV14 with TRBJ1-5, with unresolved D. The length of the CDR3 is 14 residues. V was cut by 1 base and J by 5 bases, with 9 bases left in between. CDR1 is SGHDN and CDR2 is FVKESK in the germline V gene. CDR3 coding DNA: TGTGCCAGCAGCCAAGGTAGTCCCGATCAGCCCCAGCATTTT. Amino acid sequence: CASSQGSPDQPQHF.

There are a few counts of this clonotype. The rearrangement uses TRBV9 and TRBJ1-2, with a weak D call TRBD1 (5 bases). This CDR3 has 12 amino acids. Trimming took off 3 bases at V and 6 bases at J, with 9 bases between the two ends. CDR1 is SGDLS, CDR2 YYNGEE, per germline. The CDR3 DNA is TGTGCCAGCAGCGAGGGGCAAAATGGCTACACCTTC. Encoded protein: CASSEGQNGYTF.

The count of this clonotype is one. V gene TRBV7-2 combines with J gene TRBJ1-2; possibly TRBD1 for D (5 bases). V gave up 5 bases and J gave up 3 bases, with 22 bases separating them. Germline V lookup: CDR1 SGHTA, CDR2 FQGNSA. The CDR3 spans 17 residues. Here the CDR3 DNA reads TGTGCCAGCAGCCAACCGGGCAGGGACCGACTTCACTATGGCTACACCTTC. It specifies CASSQPGRDRLHYGYTF.

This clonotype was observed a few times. The CDR3 sequence: CASSYSSEDRQETQYF. The DNA for the CDR3 is TGTGCCAGCAGTTACTCGTCTGAAGACAGGCAAGAGACCCAGTACTTC. The chain has TRBV6-8 and TRBJ2-5; D is perhaps TRBD1 (6 bases). The germline CDR1 and CDR2 sequences are MNHGY and SAAAGT. The CDR3 spans 16 residues. V was pared by 0 bases and J by 2 bases, with 13 bases between.

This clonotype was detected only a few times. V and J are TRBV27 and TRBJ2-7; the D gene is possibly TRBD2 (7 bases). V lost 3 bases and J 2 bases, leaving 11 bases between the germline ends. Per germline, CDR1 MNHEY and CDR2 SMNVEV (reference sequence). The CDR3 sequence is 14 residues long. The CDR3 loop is CASSFRGGAYEQYF. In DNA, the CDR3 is TGTGCCAGCAGTTTTCGAGGGGGGGCCTACGAGCAGTACTTC.

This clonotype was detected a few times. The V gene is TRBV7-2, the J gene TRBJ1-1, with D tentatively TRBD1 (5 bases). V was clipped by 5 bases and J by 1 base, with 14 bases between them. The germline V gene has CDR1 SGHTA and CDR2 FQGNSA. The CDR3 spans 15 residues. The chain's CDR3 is CASSHLGGGNTEAFF. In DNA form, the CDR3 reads TGTGCCAGCAGCCACTTGGGCGGGGGGAACACTGAAGCTTTCTTT.

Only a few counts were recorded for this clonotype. CDR3 in amino acids: CASRSRTGGNEQYF. DNA of the CDR3: TGTGCCAGCAGATCTCGGACAGGGGGCAACGAGCAGTACTTC. V and J are TRBV7-9 and TRBJ2-7, with 11 bases identical to TRBD1. The germline gives CDR1 SEHNR, CDR2 FQNEAQ (reference sequence). CDR3 length equals 14 residues. The trim removed 6 bases at V and 5 bases at J, leaving 6 bases unmatched.

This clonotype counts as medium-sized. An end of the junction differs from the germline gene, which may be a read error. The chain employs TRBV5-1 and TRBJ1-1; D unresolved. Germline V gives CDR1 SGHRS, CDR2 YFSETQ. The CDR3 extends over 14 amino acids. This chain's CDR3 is CASTLVMGDTEAFF. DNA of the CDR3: TGCGCCAGCACCTTGGTAATGGGTGACACTGAAGCTTTCTTT. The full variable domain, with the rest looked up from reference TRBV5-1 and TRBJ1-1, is KAGVTQTPRYLIKTRGQQVTLSCSPISGHRSVSWYQQTPGQGLQFLFEYFSETQRNKGNFPGRFSGRQFSNSRSEMNVSTLELGDSALYLCASTLVMGDTEAFFGQGTRLTVV.

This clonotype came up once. The CDR3 sequence: CASSFGGAAPVSGYTF. CDR3 in DNA: TGTGCCAGCAGTTTTGGTGGGGCCGCTCCTGTGAGTGGCTACACCTTC. This rearrangement joins TRBV7-6 to TRBJ1-2, with D perhaps TRBD1 (5 bases). Germline V gives CDR1 SGHVS, CDR2 FNYEAQ. The length of the CDR3 is 16 residues. Trimming shortened V by 6 bases and J by 7 bases, and 24 bases separated the two germline ends. Filled out from reference TRBV7-6 and TRBJ1-2, the complete variable domain reads GAGVSQSPRYKVTKRGQDVALRCDPISGHVSLYWYRQALGQGPEFLTYFNYEAQQDKSGLPNDRFSAERPEGSISTLTIQRTEQRDSAMYRCASSFGGAAPVSGYTFGSGTRLTVV.

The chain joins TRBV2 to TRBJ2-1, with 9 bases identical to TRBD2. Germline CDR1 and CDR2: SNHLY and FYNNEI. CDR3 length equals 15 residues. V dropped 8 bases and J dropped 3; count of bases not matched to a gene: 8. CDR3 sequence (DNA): TGTGCCAGCCCTGGCGGAGCGGGGGGCTACAATGAGCAGTTCTTC. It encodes CASPGGAGGYNEQFF.

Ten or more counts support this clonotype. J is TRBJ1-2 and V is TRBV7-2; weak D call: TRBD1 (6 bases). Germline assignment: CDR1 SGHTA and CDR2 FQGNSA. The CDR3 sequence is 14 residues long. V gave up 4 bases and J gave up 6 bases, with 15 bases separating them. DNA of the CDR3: TGTGCCAGCAGCTCGGCTTGGACAGTGCATGGCTACACCTTC. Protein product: CASSSAWTVHGYTF.

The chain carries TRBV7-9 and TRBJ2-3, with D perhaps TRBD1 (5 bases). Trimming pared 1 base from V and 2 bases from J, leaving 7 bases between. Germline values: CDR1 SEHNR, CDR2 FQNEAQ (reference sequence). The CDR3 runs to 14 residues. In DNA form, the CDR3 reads TGTGCCAGCAGCTTAGTGGACAACACAGATACGCAGTATTTT. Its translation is CASSLVDNTDTQYF.

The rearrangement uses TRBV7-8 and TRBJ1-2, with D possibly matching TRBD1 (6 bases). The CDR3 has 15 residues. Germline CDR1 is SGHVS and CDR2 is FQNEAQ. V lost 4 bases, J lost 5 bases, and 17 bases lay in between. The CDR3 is CASSSGGAGSYGYTF. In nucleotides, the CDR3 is TGTGCCAGCAGCTCCGGGGGCGCGGGGTCTTATGGCTACACCTTC.

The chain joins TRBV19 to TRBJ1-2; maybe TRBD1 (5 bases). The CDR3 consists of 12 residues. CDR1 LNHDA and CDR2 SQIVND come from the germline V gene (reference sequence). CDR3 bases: TGTGCTGCTTCGGGGCAGGACTATGGCTACACCTTC. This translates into CAASGQDYGYTF.

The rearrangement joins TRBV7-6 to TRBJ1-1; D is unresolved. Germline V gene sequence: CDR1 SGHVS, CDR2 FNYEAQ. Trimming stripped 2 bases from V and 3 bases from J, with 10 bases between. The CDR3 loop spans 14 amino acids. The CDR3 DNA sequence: TGTGCCAGCAGCTTATTAGTACGAGACACTGAAGCTTTCTTT. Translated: CASSLLVRDTEAFF.

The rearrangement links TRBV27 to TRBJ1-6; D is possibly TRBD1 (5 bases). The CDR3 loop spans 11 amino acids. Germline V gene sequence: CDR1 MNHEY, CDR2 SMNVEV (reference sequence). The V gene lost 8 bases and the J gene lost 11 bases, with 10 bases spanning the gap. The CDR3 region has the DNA TGTGCCAGCGGCCGGGGGGCACCCCTCCACTTT. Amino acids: CASGRGAPLHF.

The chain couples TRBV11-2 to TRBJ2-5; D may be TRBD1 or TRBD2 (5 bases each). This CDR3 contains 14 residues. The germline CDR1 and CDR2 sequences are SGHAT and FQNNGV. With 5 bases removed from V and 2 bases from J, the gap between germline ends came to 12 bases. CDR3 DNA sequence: TGTGCCAGCAGCCCCATGGGGGTTCAAGAGACCCAGTACTTC. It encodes CASSPMGVQETQYF.

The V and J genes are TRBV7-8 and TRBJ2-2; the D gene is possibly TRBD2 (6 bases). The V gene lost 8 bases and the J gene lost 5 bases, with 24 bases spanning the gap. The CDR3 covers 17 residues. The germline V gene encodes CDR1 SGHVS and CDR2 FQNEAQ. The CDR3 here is CASQHSTGAGRTGELFF. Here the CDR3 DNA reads TGTGCCAGCCAACATTCCACAGGTGCGGGGAGGACCGGGGAGCTGTTTTTT.

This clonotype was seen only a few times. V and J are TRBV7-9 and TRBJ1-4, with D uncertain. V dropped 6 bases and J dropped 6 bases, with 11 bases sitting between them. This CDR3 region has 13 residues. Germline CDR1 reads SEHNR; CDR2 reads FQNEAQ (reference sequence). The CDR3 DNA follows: TGTGCCAGCAGTTGGCCGATGGATGAAAAACTGTTTTTT. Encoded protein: CASSWPMDEKLFF.

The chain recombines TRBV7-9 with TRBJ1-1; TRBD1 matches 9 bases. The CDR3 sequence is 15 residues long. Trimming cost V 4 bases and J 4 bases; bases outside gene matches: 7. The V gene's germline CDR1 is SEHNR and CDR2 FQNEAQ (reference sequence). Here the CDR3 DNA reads TGTGCCAGCAGCTCCGGACAGGGGCGGAGCACTGAAGCTTTCTTT. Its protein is CASSSGQGRSTEAFF.

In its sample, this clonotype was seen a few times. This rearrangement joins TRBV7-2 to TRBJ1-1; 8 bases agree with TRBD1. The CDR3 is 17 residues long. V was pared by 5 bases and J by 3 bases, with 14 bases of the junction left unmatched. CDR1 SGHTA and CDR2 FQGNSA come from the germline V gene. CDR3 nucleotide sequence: TGTGCCAGCAGCCCTCAGGGCAGGGGGCAAGTTTACACTGAAGCTTTCTTT. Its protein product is CASSPQGRGQVYTEAFF.

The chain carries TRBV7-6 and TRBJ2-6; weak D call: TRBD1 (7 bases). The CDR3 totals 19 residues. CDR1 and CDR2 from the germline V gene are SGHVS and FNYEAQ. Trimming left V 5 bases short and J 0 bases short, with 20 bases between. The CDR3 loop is CASSPGGLETSSGANVLTF. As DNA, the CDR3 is TGTGCCAGCAGCCCAGGGGGGCTGGAAACATCCTCTGGGGCCAACGTCCTGACTTTC.

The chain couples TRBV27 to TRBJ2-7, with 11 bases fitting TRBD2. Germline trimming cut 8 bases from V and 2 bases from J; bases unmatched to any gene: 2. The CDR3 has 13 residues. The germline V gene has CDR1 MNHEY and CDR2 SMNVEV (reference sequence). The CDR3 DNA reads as TGTGCCAGCGGGACTAGCGGCGCCTACGAGCAGTACTTC. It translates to CASGTSGAYEQYF.